One T cell receptor (beta chain) is described in this entry. In the authors' methods: Scientists estimated how many nucleated cells there were by amplifying reference gene primers. The data were produced by immunoSEQ multiplex PCR, yet TCRdb's version contains in-frame clones alone and is incomplete. The DNA was the basis for D and trimming; V, J and clone size are from that table. The data contain over 120,000 clones, around 83% of them seen just once; the ten biggest clones take up about 3%. This record comes from a study of blood T cell repertoires in COVID-19. At the level of the study: Whether acute or convalescent, the COVID-19 samples came from the United States, Italy and Spain. Nucleic acid was either cDNA or gDNA, and it came from T cells, B-cell-depleted T cells, or PBMCs.

V lost 4 bases to trimming and J lost 2 bases, with 11 bases between them. Germline CDR1 SGHDT, CDR2 YYEEEE. CDR3 length: 14 amino acids. V is TRBV5-6 and J is TRBJ2-3; the D gene is possibly TRBD2 (6 bases). The clonotype originates from an elderly woman with acute or convalescent COVID-19. Sequenced: peripheral blood. DNA of the CDR3: TGTGCCAGCAGCCAAGGACTAATCACAGATACGCAGTATTTT. Translated: CASSQGLITDTQYF.